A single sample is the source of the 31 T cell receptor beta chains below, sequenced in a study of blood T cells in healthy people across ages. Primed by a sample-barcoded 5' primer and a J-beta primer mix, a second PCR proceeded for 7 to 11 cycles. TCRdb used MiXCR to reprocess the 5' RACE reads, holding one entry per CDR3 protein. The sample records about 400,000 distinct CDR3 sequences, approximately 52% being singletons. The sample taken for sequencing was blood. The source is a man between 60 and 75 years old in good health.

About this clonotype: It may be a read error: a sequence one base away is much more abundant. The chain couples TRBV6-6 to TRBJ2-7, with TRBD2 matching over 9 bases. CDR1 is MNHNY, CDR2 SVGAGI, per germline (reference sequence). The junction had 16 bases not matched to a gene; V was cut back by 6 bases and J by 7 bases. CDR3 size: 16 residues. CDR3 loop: CASSPTSGHGVNEQYF. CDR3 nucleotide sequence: TGTGCCAGCAGCCCGACTAGCGGACACGGGGTCAATGAGCAGTACTTC.

The CDR3 sequence is CAISEGGLETEQFF. CDR3 coding DNA: TGTGCCATCAGTGAGGGGGGACTAGAGACTGAGCAGTTCTTC. The V and J genes are TRBV10-3 and TRBJ2-1; 8 bases match TRBD2. V gave up 2 bases and J gave up 9 bases; unmatched junction bases: 6. The CDR3 totals 14 residues. The germline gives CDR1 ENHRY, CDR2 SYGVKD.

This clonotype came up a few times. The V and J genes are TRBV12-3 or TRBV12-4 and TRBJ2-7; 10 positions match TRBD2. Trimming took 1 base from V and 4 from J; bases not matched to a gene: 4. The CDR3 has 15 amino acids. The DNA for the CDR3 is TGTGCCAGCAGTTTAGGGACTAGCGGAGAATACGAGCAGTACTTC. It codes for CASSLGTSGEYEQYF.

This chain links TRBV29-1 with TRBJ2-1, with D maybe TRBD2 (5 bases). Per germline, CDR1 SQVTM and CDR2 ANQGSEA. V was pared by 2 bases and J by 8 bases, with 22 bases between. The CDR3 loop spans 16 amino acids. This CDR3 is CSVESKGRADGDEQFF. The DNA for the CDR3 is TGCAGCGTTGAAAGTAAAGGGCGAGCGGATGGGGATGAGCAGTTCTTC.

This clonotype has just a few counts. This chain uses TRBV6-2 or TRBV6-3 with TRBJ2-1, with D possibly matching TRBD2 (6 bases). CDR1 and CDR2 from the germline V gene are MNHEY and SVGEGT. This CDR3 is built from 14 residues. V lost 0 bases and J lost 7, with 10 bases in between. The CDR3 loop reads CASSYSRLVNEQFF. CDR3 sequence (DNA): TGTGCCAGCAGTTACTCGAGACTAGTGAATGAGCAGTTCTTC.

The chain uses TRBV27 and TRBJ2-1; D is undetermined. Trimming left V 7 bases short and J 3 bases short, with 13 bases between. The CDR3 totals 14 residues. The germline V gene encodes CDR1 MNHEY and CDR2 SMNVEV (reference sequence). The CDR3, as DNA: TGTGCCAGCAATGATAGGTCTGGCTACAATGAGCAGTTCTTC. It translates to CASNDRSGYNEQFF.

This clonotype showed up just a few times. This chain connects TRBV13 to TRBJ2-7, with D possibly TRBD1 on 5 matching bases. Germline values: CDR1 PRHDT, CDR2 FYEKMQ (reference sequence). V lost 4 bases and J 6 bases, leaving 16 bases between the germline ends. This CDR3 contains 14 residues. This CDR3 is CASSSDTGRREQYF. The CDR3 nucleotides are TGTGCCAGCAGCTCGGACACGGGTCGGCGCGAGCAGTACTTC.

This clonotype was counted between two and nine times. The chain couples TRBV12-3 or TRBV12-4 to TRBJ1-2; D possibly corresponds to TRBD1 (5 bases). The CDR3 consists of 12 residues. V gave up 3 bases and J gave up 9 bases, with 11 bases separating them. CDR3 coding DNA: TGTGCCAGCAGTTTCGGCAGGGCGCGCTACACCTTC. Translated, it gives CASSFGRARYTF.

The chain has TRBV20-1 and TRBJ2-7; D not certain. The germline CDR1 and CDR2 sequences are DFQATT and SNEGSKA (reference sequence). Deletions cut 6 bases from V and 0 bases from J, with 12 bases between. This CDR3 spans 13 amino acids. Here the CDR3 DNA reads TGCAGTGCCCCCCTGCAGCACTCCTACGAGCAGTACTTC. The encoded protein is CSAPLQHSYEQYF.

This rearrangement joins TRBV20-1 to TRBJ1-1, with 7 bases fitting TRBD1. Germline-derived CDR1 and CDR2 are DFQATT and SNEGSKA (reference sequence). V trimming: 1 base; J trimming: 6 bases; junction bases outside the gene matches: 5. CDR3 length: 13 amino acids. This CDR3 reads CSARGGGAAEAFF. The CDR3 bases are TGCAGTGCTAGAGGAGGGGGCGCCGCTGAAGCTTTCTTT.

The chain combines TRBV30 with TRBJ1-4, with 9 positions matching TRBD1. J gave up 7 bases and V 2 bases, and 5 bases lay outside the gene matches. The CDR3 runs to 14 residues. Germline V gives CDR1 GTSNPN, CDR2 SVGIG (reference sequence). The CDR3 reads CAWSSGTGTEKLFF. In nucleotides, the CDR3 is TGTGCCTGGAGTTCCGGGACAGGGACTGAAAAACTGTTTTTT.

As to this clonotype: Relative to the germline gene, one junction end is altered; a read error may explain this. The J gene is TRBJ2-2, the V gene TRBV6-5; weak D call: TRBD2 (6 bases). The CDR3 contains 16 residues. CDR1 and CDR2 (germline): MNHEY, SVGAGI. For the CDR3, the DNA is TGTGTCAGCAGTCCGGGAGACATCACAAGAACCGGGGAGCTGTTTTTT. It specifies CVSSPGDITRTGELFF.

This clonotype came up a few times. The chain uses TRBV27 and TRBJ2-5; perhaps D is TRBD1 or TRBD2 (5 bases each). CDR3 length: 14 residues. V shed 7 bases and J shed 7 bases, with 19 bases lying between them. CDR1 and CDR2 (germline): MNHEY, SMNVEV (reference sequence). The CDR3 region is CASKMGPTSWTQYF. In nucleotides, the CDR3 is TGTGCCAGCAAGATGGGACCCACCTCTTGGACCCAGTACTTC.

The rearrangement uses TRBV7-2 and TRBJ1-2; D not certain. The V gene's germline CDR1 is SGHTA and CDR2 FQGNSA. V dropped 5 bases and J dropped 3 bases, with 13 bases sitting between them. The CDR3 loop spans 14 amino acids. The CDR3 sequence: CASSVSDGYYGYTF. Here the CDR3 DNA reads TGTGCCAGCAGCGTTTCTGACGGTTACTATGGCTACACCTTC.

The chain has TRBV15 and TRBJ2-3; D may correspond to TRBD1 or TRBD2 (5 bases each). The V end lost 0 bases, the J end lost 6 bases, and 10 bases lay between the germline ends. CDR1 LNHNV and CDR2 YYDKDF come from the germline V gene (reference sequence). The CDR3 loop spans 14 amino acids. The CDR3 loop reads CATSRDQGVDTQYF. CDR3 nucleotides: TGTGCCACCAGCAGAGATCAGGGAGTTGATACGCAGTATTTT.

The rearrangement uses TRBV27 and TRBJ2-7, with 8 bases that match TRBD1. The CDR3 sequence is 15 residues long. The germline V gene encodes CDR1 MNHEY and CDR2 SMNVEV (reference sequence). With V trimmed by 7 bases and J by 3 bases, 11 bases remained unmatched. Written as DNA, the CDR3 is TGTGCCAGCAATCTCGCAGGGGGCGCAAACTACGAGCAGTACTTC. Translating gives CASNLAGGANYEQYF.

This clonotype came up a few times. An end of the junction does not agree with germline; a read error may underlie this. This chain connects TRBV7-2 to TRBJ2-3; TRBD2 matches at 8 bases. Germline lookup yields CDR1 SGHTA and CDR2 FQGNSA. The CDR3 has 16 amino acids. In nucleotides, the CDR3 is TGTGCCAACAGCTTAGATAGCGGGGAGAGGGGTCGGCAGCAGTATTTT. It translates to CANSLDSGERGRQQYF.

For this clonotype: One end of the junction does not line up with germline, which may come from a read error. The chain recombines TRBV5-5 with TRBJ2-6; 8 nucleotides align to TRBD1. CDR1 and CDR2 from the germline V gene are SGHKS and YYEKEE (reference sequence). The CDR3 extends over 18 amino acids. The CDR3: CASRGDRLSASGANVLNF. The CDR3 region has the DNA TGTGCCAGCAGGGGGGACAGGCTCAGTGCCTCTGGGGCCAACGTCCTGAATTTC.

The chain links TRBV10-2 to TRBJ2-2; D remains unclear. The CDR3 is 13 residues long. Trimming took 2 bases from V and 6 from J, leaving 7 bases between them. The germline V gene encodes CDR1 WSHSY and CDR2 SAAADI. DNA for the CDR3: TGCGCCAGCAGTGAGCCTTATGCCGGGGAGCTGTTTTTT. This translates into CASSEPYAGELFF.

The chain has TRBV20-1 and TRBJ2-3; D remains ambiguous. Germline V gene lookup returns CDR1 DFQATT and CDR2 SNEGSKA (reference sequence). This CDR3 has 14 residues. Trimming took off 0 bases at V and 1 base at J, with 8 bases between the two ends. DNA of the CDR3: TGCAGTGCTAGAGATCTTTTTGGCACAGATACGCAGTATTTT. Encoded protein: CSARDLFGTDTQYF.

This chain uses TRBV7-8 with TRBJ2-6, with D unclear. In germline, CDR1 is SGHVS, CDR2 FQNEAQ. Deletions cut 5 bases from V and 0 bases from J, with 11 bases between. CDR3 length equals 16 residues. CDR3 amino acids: CASSPPKHSGANVLTF. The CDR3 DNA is TGTGCCAGCAGCCCACCGAAACACTCTGGGGCCAACGTCCTGACTTTC.

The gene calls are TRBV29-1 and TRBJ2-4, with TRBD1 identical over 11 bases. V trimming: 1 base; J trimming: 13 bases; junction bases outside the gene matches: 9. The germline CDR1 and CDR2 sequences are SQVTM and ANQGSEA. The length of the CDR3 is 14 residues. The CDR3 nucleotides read TGCAGCGTTGAAGCAGGACAGGGGGCTGGAGAGCAGTACTTC. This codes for CSVEAGQGAGEQYF.

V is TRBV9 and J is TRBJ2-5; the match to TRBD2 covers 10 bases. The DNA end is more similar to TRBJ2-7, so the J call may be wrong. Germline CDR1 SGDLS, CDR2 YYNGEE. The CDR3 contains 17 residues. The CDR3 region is CASSLFPSLLAGDEQYF. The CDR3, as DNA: TGTGCCAGCAGCCTCTTCCCGTCCCTCCTAGCGGGAGACGAGCAGTACTTC.

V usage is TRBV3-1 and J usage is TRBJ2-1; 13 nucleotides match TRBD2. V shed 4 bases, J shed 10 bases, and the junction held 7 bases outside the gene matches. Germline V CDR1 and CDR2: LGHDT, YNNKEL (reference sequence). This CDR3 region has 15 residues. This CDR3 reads CASSRGTSGTGEQFF. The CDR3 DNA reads TGTGCCAGCAGCCGTGGGACTAGCGGGACCGGCGAGCAGTTCTTC.

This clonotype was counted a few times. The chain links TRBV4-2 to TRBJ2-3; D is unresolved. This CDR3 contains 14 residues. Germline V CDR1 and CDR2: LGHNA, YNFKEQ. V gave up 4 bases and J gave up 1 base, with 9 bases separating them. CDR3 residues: CASSPTTGTDTQYF. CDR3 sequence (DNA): TGTGCCAGCAGCCCGACAACGGGCACAGATACGCAGTATTTT.

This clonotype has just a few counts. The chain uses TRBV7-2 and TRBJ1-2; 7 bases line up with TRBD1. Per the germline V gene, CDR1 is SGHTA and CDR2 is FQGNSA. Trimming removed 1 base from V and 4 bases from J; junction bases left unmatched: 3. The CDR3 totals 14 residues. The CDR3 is CASSLGHRGYGYTF. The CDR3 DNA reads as TGTGCCAGCAGCTTAGGTCACAGGGGCTATGGCTACACCTTC.

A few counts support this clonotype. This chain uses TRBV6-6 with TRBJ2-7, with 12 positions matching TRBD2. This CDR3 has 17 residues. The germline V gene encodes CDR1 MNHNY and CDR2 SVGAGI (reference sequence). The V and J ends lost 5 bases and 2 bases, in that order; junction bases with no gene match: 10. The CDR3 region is CASSPTHRLAGAYEQYF. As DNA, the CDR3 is TGTGCCAGCAGTCCCACCCACCGACTAGCGGGAGCCTACGAGCAGTACTTC.

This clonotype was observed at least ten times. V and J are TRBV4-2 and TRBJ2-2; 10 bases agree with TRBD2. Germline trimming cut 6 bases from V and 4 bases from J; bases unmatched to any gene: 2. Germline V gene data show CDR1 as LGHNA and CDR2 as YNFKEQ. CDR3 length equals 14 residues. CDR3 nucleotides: TGTGCCAGCAGGTCTAGCGGGGGCACCGGGGAGCTGTTTTTT. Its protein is CASRSSGGTGELFF.

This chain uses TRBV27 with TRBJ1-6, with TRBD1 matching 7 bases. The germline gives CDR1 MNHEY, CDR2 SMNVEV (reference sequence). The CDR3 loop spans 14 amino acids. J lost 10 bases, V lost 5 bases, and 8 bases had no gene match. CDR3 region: CASSNDRVGSPLHF. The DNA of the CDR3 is TGTGCCAGCAGTAACGACAGGGTAGGCTCACCCCTCCACTTT.

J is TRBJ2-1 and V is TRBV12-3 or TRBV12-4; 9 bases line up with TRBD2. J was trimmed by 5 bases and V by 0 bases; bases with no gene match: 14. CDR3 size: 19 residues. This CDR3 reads CASSLARGSLAGNHNEQFF. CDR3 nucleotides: TGTGCCAGCAGTTTAGCGCGCGGTTCCCTAGCGGGAAACCACAATGAGCAGTTCTTC.

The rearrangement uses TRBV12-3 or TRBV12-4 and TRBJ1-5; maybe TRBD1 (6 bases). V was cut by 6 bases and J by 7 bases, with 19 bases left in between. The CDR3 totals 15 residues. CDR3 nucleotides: TGTGCCAGCAGAGACAGGACAGACCGGACACAGCCCCAGCATTTT. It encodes CASRDRTDRTQPQHF.